The next 8 T cell receptor beta chains were all read from a single sample in a study of T cell responses to AZD1222 COVID-19 vaccine. Assay used: immunoSEQ multiplex PCR; TCRdb lists only in-frame clones, some missing. Of approximately 170,000 clones listed, 94% are singletons. The material was peripheral blood, obtained 28 days after the second AZD1222 dose. These receptor sequences come from an adult who received the AZD1222 COVID-19 vaccine.

The chain carries TRBV2 and TRBJ1-2, with 9 bases identical to TRBD1. V dropped 6 bases and J dropped 4; count of bases not matched to a gene: 6. Germline lookup yields CDR1 SNHLY and CDR2 FYNNEI. The CDR3 runs 14 residues. CDR3 amino acids: CASRKQGAAYGYTF. In DNA form, the CDR3 reads TGTGCCAGCAGAAAACAGGGGGCCGCCTATGGCTACACCTTC.

This sequence joins TRBV7-2 and TRBJ2-7; maybe TRBD1 (5 bases). Trimming took 5 bases from V and 2 from J, leaving 13 bases between them. The CDR3 loop spans 14 amino acids. The germline CDR1 and CDR2 sequences are SGHTA and FQGNSA. CDR3 nucleotides: TGTGCCAGCAGCCCAGTGGTACAGGCCTACGAGCAGTACTTC. Encoded protein: CASSPVVQAYEQYF.

V usage is TRBV4-1 and J usage is TRBJ1-3; the D is unclear. From germline, CDR1 is MGHRA and CDR2 YSYEKL. V gave up 0 bases and J gave up 0 bases, with 9 bases separating them. The CDR3 sequence is 16 residues long. The CDR3 bases are TGCGCCAGCAGCCAAGATGTGGCGAACTCTGGAAACACCATATATTTT. This translates into CASSQDVANSGNTIYF.

The V gene is TRBV2, the J gene TRBJ2-7; 12 bases agree with TRBD1. The CDR3 is 21 amino acids. Germline V gives CDR1 SNHLY, CDR2 FYNNEI. V was pared by 3 bases and J by 5 bases, with 23 bases of the junction left unmatched. The CDR3: CASSDPFRRDRGRWTVNEQYF. The CDR3 coding sequence is TGTGCCAGCAGTGACCCCTTCCGCAGGGACAGGGGGCGATGGACGGTCAACGAGCAGTACTTC. Drawing the rest from reference TRBV2 and TRBJ2-7, the complete variable domain is EPEVTQTPSHQVTQMGQEVILRCVPISNHLYFYWYRQILGQKVEFLVSFYNNEISEKSEIFDDQFSVERPDGSNFTLKIRSTKLEDSAMYFCASSDPFRRDRGRWTVNEQYFGPGTRLTVT.

This chain joins TRBV6-4 and TRBJ2-1, with a possible D match to TRBD2 (6 bases). Germline V lookup: CDR1 MRHNA, CDR2 SNTAGT. The CDR3 is 15 residues long. The V end was cut by 4 bases, the J end by 0 bases, with 10 bases between. The CDR3 coding sequence is TGTGCCAGCAGTGTGCGGGACGACTCCTACAATGAGCAGTTCTTC. This encodes CASSVRDDSYNEQFF.

This clone was picked up one time. The chain has TRBV5-1 and TRBJ2-2; 9 positions agree with TRBD2. CDR3 size: 17 residues. Germline V gene sequence: CDR1 SGHRS, CDR2 YFSETQ. V lost 4 bases to trimming and J lost 5 bases; unmatched junction nucleotides: 12. CDR3 in DNA: TGCGCCAGCAGCCAAAGCGGGAGGCCCATTGGGACCGGGGAGCTGTTTTTT. Amino acids: CASSQSGRPIGTGELFF.

The gene calls are TRBV3-1 (or the pseudogene TRBV3-2) and TRBJ2-1, with a tentative D call TRBD2 (5 bases). CDR3 length: 17 residues. The V end lost 0 bases, the J end lost 0 bases, and 12 bases lay between the germline ends. Germline-derived CDR1 and CDR2 are LGHDT and YNNKEL (reference sequence). The CDR3 is CASSQENSASSYNEQFF. The CDR3 bases are TGTGCCAGCAGCCAAGAAAATAGCGCGAGCTCCTACAATGAGCAGTTCTTC.

The V gene is TRBV2, the J gene TRBJ2-7; possibly TRBD1 for D (5 bases). There are 13 residues in the CDR3. Germline assignment: CDR1 SNHLY and CDR2 FYNNEI. Deletions cut 5 bases from V and 4 bases from J, with 12 bases between. The CDR3 nucleotides read TGTGCCAGCAGTTCTGACAGTACTTACGAGCAGTACTTC. It translates to CASSSDSTYEQYF.